This note documents a single TCR beta chain sequence. Trimming left V 2 bases short and J 2 bases short, with 11 bases between. From germline, CDR1 is PRHDT and CDR2 FYEKMQ (reference sequence). The CDR3 totals 15 residues. The data originate from a study of T cell changes during pregnancy in multiple sclerosis. This table comes from immunoSEQ multiplex PCR, and its TCRdb copy is limited to in-frame clones, with some not included. The sample shows around 110,000 clones, 80% to 95% of them seen only once. The chain employs TRBV13 and TRBJ2-3, with D tentatively TRBD1 (6 bases). Sequencing was performed on peripheral blood, taken in the third trimester of pregnancy. The receptor was derived from a female donor with multiple sclerosis, enrolled in a pregnancy study. This chain's CDR3 is CASSLRQGTTDTQYF. CDR3 DNA: TGTGCCAGCAGCTTACGGCAGGGGACCACAGATACGCAGTATTTT.